This TCR beta chain emerged from a study of T cell responses to AZD1222 COVID-19 vaccine. Second doses at about 4 or about 12 weeks were pooled. A note on this clone: Antigen: not known.

Clones were read by immunoSEQ multiplex PCR, and TCRdb kept only the in-frame ones, dropping some. The sample records 80,000 to 100,000 clones, approximately 85% being singletons. Study-wide findings and caveats: In the spike-specific TCR repertoire, nearly half reportedly target unmutated variant regions. Following two doses of AZD1222, Spike-specific TCR breadth and depth rose. White British people made up most donors, females outnumbered males, and clonal diversity was possibly underestimated.

The CDR3 sequence is 15 residues long. The V gene's germline CDR1 is SGHNT and CDR2 YYREEE (reference sequence). Losses at the gene ends were 4 bases for V and 9 bases for J; bases not matched to a gene: 7. This sequence was found in an adult who received the AZD1222 COVID-19 vaccine. The V call is TRBV5-4, the J call TRBJ1-6, with 10 bases aligning to TRBD1. Here the sequenced sample was peripheral blood, taken 28 days after the second AZD1222 dose. CDR3 amino acids: CASSLGTGETSPLHF. The CDR3 region has the DNA TGTGCCAGCAGCCTGGGGACAGGGGAAACTTCACCCCTCCACTTT.